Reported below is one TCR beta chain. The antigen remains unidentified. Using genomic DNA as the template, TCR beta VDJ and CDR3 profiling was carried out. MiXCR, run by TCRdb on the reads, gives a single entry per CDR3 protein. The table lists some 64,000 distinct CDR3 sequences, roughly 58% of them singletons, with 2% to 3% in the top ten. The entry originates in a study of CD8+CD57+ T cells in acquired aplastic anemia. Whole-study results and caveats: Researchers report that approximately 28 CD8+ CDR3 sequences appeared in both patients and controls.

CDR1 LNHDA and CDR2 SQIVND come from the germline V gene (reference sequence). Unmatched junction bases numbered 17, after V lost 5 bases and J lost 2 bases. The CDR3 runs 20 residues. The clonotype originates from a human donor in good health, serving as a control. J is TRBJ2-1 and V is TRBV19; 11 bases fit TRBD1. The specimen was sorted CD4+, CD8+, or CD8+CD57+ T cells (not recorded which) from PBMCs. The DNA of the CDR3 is TGTGCCAGTAGTCCACGGACAGGGGGCGGTAGCGCCTTCGCCTACAATGAGCAGTTCTTC. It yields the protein CASSPRTGGGSAFAYNEQFF. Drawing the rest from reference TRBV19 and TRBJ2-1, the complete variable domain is DGGITQSPKYLFRKEGQNVTLSCEQNLNHDAMYWYRQDPGQGLRLIYYSQIVNDFQKGDIAEGYSVSREKKESFPLTVTSAQKNPTAFYLCASSPRTGGGSAFAYNEQFFGPGTRLTVL.